Following are 5 T cell receptor beta chains from one sample sequenced in a study of OX40 agonist ivuxolimab in advanced cancers. Here immunoSEQ multiplex PCR was the method, and the copy in TCRdb shows in-frame clones only, minus some. The sample has some 76,000 clones; about 90% are singletons. Sequenced material: CD4+ or CD8+ T cells sorted from blood, taken in a trial of the OX40 agonist ivuxolimab. Source of these receptors: an adult with an advanced solid tumor such as melanoma, head and neck, liver or kidney cancer.

This chain links TRBV7-2 with TRBJ1-1; D is unclear. This CDR3 has 14 amino acids. Germline-derived CDR1 and CDR2 are SGHTA and FQGNSA. V was trimmed by 5 bases and J by 1 base, leaving 11 bases between them. CDR3 in amino acids: CASSGGPSNTEAFF. As DNA, the CDR3 is TGTGCCAGCAGCGGAGGACCTTCGAACACTGAAGCTTTCTTT. The full variable domain, in which reference TRBV7-2 and TRBJ1-1 provide the parts outside the CDR3, is GAGVSQSPSNKVTEKGKDVELRCDPISGHTALYWYRQSLGQGLEFLIYFQGNSAPDKSGLPSDRFSAERTGGSVSTLTIQRTQQEDSAVYLCASSGGPSNTEAFFGQGTRLTVV.

The rearrangement joins TRBV6-5 to TRBJ1-6; D may be TRBD1 (6 bases). Germline V gene data show CDR1 as MNHEY and CDR2 as SVGAGI. The CDR3 is 13 amino acids. The germline V and J ends were trimmed by 7 bases and 10 bases, with 14 bases remaining between them. The CDR3 loop reads CASIDSGESPLHF. CDR3 DNA: TGTGCCAGCATTGACTCAGGGGAATCACCCCTCCACTTT.

V usage is TRBV7-6 and J usage is TRBJ2-2; possible D gene TRBD2, 6 bases. Germline CDR1 reads SGHVS; CDR2 reads FNYEAQ. Trimming took off 0 bases at V and 5 bases at J, with 16 bases between the two ends. The CDR3 length is 17 residues. CDR3 DNA: TGTGCCAGCAGCTTAGCGAGGGACTCGGCGAGGACCGGGGAGCTGTTTTTT. Encoded protein: CASSLARDSARTGELFF.

The chain links TRBV4-1 to TRBJ2-1, with a tentative D call TRBD2 (6 bases). The CDR3 runs 16 residues. Trimming cost V 0 bases and J 4 bases, with 13 bases left between them. Germline V CDR1 and CDR2: MGHRA, YSYEKL. The CDR3 loop is CASSQDWRGRYNEQFF. CDR3 in DNA: TGCGCCAGCAGCCAAGATTGGCGGGGCCGGTACAATGAGCAGTTCTTC.

The V gene is TRBV11-1, the J gene TRBJ2-7; D is perhaps TRBD2 (6 bases). This CDR3 spans 13 amino acids. With 5 bases removed from V and 4 bases from J, the gap between germline ends came to 12 bases. CDR1 and CDR2 (germline): SGHAT, FQDESV (reference sequence). The CDR3 region has the DNA TGTGCCAGCAGCGAGGGTCTAGCGTACGAGCAGTACTTC. It encodes CASSEGLAYEQYF.